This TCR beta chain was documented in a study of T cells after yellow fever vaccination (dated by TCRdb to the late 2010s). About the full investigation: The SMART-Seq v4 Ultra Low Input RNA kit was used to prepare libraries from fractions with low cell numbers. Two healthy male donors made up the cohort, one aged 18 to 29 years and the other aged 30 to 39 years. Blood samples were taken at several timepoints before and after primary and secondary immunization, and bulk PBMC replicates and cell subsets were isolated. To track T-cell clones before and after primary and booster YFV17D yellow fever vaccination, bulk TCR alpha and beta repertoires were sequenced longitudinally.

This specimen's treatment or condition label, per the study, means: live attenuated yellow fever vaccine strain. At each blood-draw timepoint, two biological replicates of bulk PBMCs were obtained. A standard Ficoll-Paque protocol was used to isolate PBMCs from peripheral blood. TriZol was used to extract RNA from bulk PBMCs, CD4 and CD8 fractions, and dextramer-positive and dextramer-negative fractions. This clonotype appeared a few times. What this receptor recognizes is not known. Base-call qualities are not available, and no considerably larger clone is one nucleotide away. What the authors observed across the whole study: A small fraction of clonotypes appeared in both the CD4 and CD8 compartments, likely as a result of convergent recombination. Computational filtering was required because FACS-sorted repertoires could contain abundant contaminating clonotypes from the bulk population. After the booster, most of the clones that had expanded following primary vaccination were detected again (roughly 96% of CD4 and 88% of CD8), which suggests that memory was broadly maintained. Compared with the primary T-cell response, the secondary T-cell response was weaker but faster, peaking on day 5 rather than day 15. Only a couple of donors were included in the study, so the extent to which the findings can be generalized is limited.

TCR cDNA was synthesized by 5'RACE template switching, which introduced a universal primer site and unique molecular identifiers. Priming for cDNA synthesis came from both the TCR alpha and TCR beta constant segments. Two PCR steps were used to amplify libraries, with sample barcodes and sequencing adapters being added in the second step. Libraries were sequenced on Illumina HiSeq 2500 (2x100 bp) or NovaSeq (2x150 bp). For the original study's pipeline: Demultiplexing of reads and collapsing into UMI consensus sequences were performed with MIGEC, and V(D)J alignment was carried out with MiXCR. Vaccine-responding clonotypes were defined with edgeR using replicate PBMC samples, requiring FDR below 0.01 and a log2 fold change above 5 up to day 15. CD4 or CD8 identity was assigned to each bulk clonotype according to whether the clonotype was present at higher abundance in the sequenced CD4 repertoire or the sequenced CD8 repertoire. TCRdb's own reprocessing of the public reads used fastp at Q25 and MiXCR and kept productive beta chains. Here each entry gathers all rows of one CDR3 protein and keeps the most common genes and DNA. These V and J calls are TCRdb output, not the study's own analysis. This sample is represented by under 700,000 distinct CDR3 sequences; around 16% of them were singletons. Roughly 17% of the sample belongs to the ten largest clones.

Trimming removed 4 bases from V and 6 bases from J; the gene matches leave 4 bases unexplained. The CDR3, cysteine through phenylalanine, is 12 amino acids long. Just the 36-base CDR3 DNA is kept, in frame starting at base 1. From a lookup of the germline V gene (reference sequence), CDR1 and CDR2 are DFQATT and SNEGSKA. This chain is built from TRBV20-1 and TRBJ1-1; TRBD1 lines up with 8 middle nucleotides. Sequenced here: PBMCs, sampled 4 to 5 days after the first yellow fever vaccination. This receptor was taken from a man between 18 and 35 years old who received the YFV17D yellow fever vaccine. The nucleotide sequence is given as TGCAGTGCTAAGGACAGGGACCCTGAAGCTTTCTTT. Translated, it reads CSAKDRDPEAFF.